This section outlines one T cell receptor beta chain sequence together with its context. Generated by immunoSEQ multiplex PCR, the TCRdb table keeps only in-frame clones and is missing some. The sample consists of about 22,000 clones, 75% to 95% of them appearing once. CDR1 is LGHNA, CDR2 YNFKEQ, per germline. Trimming shortened V by 0 bases and J by 0 bases, and 13 bases separated the two germline ends. The CDR3 contains 17 residues. The data were taken from a study of blood T cell repertoires in COVID-19. The chain has TRBV4-2 and TRBJ2-3, with TRBD2 as a possible D gene (5 bases). Sequenced: peripheral blood. The clonotype was recovered from a woman aged 70-85 years with active COVID-19. DNA for the CDR3: TGTGCCAGCAGCCAAGATTACGGCGGGCCTAGCACAGATACGCAGTATTTT. This translates into CASSQDYGGPSTDTQYF.